This T cell receptor (beta chain) was obtained from a study of T cells in Graves' hyperthyroidism and ophthalmopathy. This clonotype was seen many times. After removal of 4 bases from V and 0 bases from J, the junction contained 7 bases not matched to a gene. Germline lookup yields CDR1 SGHNT and CDR2 YENEEA. The CDR3 is 17 amino acids. The TCR beta CDR3 regions underwent amplification using RNA transcripts as the source. An initial round of RT-PCR targeting the TCR CDR3 relied on the HTBI primer set. TCRdb re-derived calls from the multiplex PCR reads in MiXCR, one entry per CDR3 protein. The sample lists hundreds of thousands of distinct CDR3 sequences, around 16% seen once, with 7.5% to 9% in the top ten.

The clonotype comes from a woman under 30 with Graves' hyperthyroidism. The gene calls are TRBV11-3 and TRBJ1-3; 9 bases fit TRBD1. Specimen: blood. CDR3 sequence: CASSYAGTGFSGNTIYF. CDR3 nucleotide sequence: TGTGCCAGCAGCTATGCCGGGACAGGGTTCTCTGGAAACACCATATATTTT.